A single sample gave rise to the 20 T cell receptor beta chains below, sequenced in a study of shared T cell receptors in the human thymus. Only in-frame clones appear in the TCRdb table, and some are missing; sequencing was by immunoSEQ multiplex PCR. The sample yields some 640,000 clones, roughly 86% seen once. These records were also assigned to another study, of human thymus T cells.

The sequenced material came from thymocytes. The origin of the receptors is a boy under two years old with a congenital heart defect.

The rearrangement uses TRBV28 and TRBJ1-2; D is unresolved. Germline CDR1 and CDR2: MDHEN and SYDVKM. The CDR3 spans 11 residues. Trimming stripped 10 bases from V and 4 bases from J, with 10 bases between. CDR3 sequence reads: CAIGESYGYTF. In DNA, the CDR3 is TGTGCCATCGGGGAGAGCTATGGCTACACCTTC.

The V call is TRBV19, the J call TRBJ1-5, with 8 bases aligning to TRBD1. The CDR3 length is 18 residues. J lost 0 bases, V lost 4 bases, and 11 bases had no gene match. Per germline, CDR1 LNHDA and CDR2 SQIVND (reference sequence). For the CDR3, the DNA is TGTGCCAGTAGTACCCCAGGACAGGGAGACCTTAGCAATCAGCCCCAGCATTTT. Its protein is CASSTPGQGDLSNQPQHF.

The V and J genes are TRBV28 and TRBJ2-7; tentatively, D is TRBD1 (6 bases). CDR3 size: 12 residues. Trimming cost V 5 bases and J 6 bases, with 11 bases left between them. Germline assignment: CDR1 MDHEN and CDR2 SYDVKM. The CDR3 is CASSLTGCEQYF. The CDR3 DNA is TGTGCCAGCAGTCTAACAGGGTGCGAGCAGTACTTC.

The rearrangement uses TRBV9 and TRBJ1-2; D ambiguous. Looked up from germline, CDR1 is SGDLS and CDR2 is YYNGEE. V shed 4 bases and J shed 8 bases, with 12 bases lying between them. The CDR3 contains 12 residues. CDR3 sequence reads: CASSPGRGGYTF. The CDR3, as DNA: TGTGCCAGCAGCCCAGGAAGAGGGGGCTACACCTTC.

The chain uses TRBV18 and TRBJ2-5; 10 nucleotides align to TRBD1. V was clipped by 3 bases and J by 4 bases; unmatched bases: 8. CDR3 length: 16 amino acids. Germline V CDR1 and CDR2: KGHSH, LQKENI. The CDR3 region has the DNA TGTGCCAGCTCACCGAGGAGGACAGGGGGTACAGAGACCCAGTACTTC. Its translation is CASSPRRTGGTETQYF.

This sequence joins TRBV9 and TRBJ2-7; D perhaps matches TRBD1 (5 bases). The V and J ends lost 0 bases and 0 bases respectively, with 7 bases between them. Germline V CDR1 and CDR2: SGDLS, YYNGEE. The CDR3 has 14 amino acids. The CDR3 reads CASSVGTFSYEQYF. The DNA for the CDR3 is TGTGCCAGCAGCGTAGGGACATTCTCCTACGAGCAGTACTTC.

The chain is built from TRBV6-4 and TRBJ1-2, with no clear D. The germline CDR1 and CDR2 sequences are MRHNA and SNTAGT. This CDR3 has 15 amino acids. V was clipped by 4 bases and J by 2 bases, with 14 bases between them. CDR3 sequence (DNA): TGTGCCAGCAGTGGTATAAGGGAGCCAAACTATGGCTACACCTTC. It codes for CASSGIREPNYGYTF.

The rearrangement joins TRBV5-6 to TRBJ2-7, with a weak D call TRBD1 (7 bases). CDR3 length equals 15 residues. The V gene lost 5 bases and the J gene lost 6 bases, with 21 bases spanning the gap. Per the germline V gene, CDR1 is SGHDT and CDR2 is YYEEEE. CDR3 region: CASSKNPQGGIEQYF. In DNA, the CDR3 is TGTGCCAGCAGTAAAAATCCCCAGGGGGGAATCGAGCAGTACTTC.

The rearrangement joins TRBV7-3 to TRBJ2-3; perhaps TRBD2 as D (5 bases). V was clipped by 2 bases and J by 2 bases, with 17 bases between them. The CDR3 extends over 17 amino acids. From germline, CDR1 is SGHTA and CDR2 FQGTGA. CDR3 in amino acids: CASSLGGSALHTDTQYF. CDR3 in DNA: TGTGCCAGCAGCTTAGGTGGTAGCGCGCTCCACACAGATACGCAGTATTTT. The full variable domain, completed using reference TRBV7-3 and TRBJ2-3, is GAGVSQTPSNKVTEKGKYVELRCDPISGHTALYWYRQSLGQGPEFLIYFQGTGAADDSGLPNDRFFAVRPEGSVSTLKIQRTERGDSAVYLCASSLGGSALHTDTQYFGPGTRLTVL.

J is TRBJ2-7 and V is TRBV6-5, with a possible D match to TRBD1 (5 bases). Between the trimmed V and J ends, which lost 10 bases and 3 bases, there was a span of 10 bases. The CDR3 contains 11 residues. Germline V gene sequence: CDR1 MNHEY, CDR2 SVGAGI. The CDR3 coding sequence is TGTGCCACAGGGATTTTCTACGAGCAGTACTTC. It yields the protein CATGIFYEQYF.

This chain joins TRBV5-1 and TRBJ2-3, with D tentatively TRBD1 (6 bases). From germline, CDR1 is SGHRS and CDR2 YFSETQ. This CDR3 spans 15 amino acids. Trimming removed 0 bases at V and 4 bases at J, with 12 bases between. CDR3 in DNA: TGCGCCAGCAGCTTGGGGTGGGGGCGGTCAGATACGCAGTATTTT. It translates to CASSLGWGRSDTQYF.

The V and J genes are TRBV9 and TRBJ2-3; TRBD2 matches at 8 bases. CDR1 SGDLS and CDR2 YYNGEE come from the germline V gene. This CDR3 is 16 amino acids long. V was pared by 3 bases and J by 2 bases, with 8 bases of the junction left unmatched. DNA for the CDR3: TGTGCCAGCAGCGGAAGCGGGAGCCATAACACAGATACGCAGTATTTT. Its translation is CASSGSGSHNTDTQYF.

The rearrangement joins TRBV6-1 to TRBJ2-5, with TRBD2 matching 12 bases. The CDR3 totals 18 residues. Looked up from germline, CDR1 is MNHNS and CDR2 is SASEGT. Losses at the gene ends were 2 bases for V and 1 base for J; bases not matched to a gene: 8. In nucleotides, the CDR3 is TGTGCCAGCAGTGAATTGGGGACTAGCGGGTTCTTCCAAGAGACCCAGTACTTC. Translated: CASSELGTSGFFQETQYF.

The gene calls are TRBV30 and TRBJ2-3; D remains ambiguous. Per germline, CDR1 GTSNPN and CDR2 SVGIG (reference sequence). The V and J ends lost 0 bases and 1 base respectively, with 5 bases between them. The length of the CDR3 is 13 residues. Here the CDR3 reads CAWSVSGTDTQYF. The CDR3, as DNA: TGTGCCTGGAGTGTATCCGGCACAGATACGCAGTATTTT.

V is TRBV12-5 and J is TRBJ1-1; D ambiguous. V lost 6 bases and J 7 bases, leaving 6 bases between the germline ends. This CDR3 spans 10 amino acids. Germline V gene data show CDR1 as LGHNT and CDR2 as FRNRAP. The DNA of the CDR3 is TGTGCTAGTGGCTCACTTGAAGCTTTCTTT. This sequence encodes CASGSLEAFF.

The rearrangement joins TRBV4-3 to TRBJ2-4, with TRBD1 identical over 9 bases. V lost 0 bases and J lost 4; bases outside the gene matches: 4. Germline CDR1 and CDR2: LGHNA and YSLEER. There are 16 residues in the CDR3. The CDR3 reads CASSQEGTGHKNIQYF. The CDR3 DNA reads TGCGCCAGCAGCCAAGAGGGGACAGGGCATAAAAACATTCAGTACTTC.

The chain employs TRBV27 and TRBJ2-7, with TRBD1 matching 7 bases. Germline CDR1 and CDR2: MNHEY and SMNVEV (reference sequence). The CDR3 runs 16 residues. V lost 3 bases, J lost 3 bases, and 11 bases stayed unmatched. CDR3 region: CASSLLPEGAVYEQYF. The DNA of the CDR3 is TGTGCCAGCAGTTTGCTACCCGAGGGGGCTGTCTACGAGCAGTACTTC.

Only a few counts were recorded for this clone. The chain joins TRBV9 to TRBJ2-5; 7 positions agree with TRBD1. Per the germline V gene, CDR1 is SGDLS and CDR2 is YYNGEE. Trimming at V came to 0 bases and at J to 5 bases, leaving 13 bases not matched to a gene. The CDR3 is made up of 17 amino acids. CDR3 nucleotides: TGTGCCAGCAGCGTAGGGGCACTACAGGGGAAAGAGGAGACCCAGTACTTC. Amino acid sequence: CASSVGALQGKEETQYF.

V gene TRBV5-6 combines with J gene TRBJ1-3; 8 nucleotides line up with TRBD1. There are 18 residues in the CDR3. CDR1 is SGHDT, CDR2 YYEEEE, per germline. V was clipped by 2 bases and J by 0 bases; unmatched bases: 10. In DNA, the CDR3 is TGTGCCAGCAGCTTTAAAGAGGTCAGGGGGCTCTCTGGAAACACCATATATTTT. Its translation: CASSFKEVRGLSGNTIYF.

This clone was detected a few times. The chain couples TRBV19 to TRBJ2-3, with D hard to call. In germline, CDR1 is LNHDA, CDR2 SQIVND (reference sequence). The V gene lost 3 bases and the J gene lost 3 bases, with 4 bases spanning the gap. This CDR3 comprises 12 residues. The CDR3 region is CASSIRTDTQYF. The DNA of the CDR3 is TGTGCCAGTAGTATTCGGACAGATACGCAGTATTTT.